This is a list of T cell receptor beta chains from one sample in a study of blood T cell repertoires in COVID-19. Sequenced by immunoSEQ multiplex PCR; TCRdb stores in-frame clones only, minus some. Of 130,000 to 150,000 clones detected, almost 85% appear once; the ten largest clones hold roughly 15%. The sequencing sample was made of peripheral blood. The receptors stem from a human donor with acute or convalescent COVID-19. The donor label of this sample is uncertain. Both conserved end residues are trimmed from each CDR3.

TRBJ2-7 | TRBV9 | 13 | ASSARPGDTYEQY
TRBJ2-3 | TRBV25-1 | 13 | ASGPGQGDTDTQY
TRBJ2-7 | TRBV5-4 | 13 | ASSLGTGISYEQY
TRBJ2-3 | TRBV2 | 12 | ASSTGPPTDTQY
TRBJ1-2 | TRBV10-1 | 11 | ASSGDFNYGYT
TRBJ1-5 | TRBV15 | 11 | ATSREEARPQH
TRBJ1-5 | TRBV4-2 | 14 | ASSQGAQGGSQPQH
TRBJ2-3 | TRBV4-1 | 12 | ASSQEAGTDTQY
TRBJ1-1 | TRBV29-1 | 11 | SVVSGGTSEAF
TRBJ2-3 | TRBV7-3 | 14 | ASSSPTAGQADTQY
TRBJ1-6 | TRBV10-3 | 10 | AISDNSSPLH
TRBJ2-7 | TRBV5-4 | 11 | ASSLTGGYEQY
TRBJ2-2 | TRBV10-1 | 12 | ASSDRVNTGELF
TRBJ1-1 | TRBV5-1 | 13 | ASSTRSGQGALTF
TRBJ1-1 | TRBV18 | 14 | ASSQRVRDRATEAF
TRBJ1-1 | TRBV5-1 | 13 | ASSFTQQPNTEAF
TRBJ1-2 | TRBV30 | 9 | AWTGTYGYT
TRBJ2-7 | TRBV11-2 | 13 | ASTQRRGGPHEQY
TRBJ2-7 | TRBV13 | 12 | ASTWGQGHYEQY
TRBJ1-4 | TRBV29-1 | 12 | SAQSPLAGEKLF
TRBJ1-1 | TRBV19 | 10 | ASSPSGSGAF
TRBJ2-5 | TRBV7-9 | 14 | ASSTPFRGTGETQY
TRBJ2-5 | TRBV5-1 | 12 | ASSPGQAQETQY
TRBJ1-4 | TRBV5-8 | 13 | APGTGRISNEKLF
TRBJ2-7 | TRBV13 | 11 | ASSGTDGHEQY
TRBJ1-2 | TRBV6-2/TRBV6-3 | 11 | ASSLQGRGGYT
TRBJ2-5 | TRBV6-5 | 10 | ASSPSGETQY
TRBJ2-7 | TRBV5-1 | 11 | ASRRTGLYEQY
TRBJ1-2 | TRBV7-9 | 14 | ASSFQTNRVRDGYT
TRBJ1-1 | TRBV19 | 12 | ASSAQGTNTEAF
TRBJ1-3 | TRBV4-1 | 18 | ASSQAPPSTGLNSGNTIY
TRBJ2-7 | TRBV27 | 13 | ASSLRTGSSYEQY
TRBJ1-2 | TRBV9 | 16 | ASSVRVMGRAANYGYT
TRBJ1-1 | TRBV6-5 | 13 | ASSDLGQGAAEAF
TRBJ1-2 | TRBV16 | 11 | ASSTIQGNGYT
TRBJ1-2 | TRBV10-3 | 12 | AISDGQGVYGYT
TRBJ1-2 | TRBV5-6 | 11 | ASSLDRGHGYT
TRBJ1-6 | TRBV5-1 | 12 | ASRNLRDNSPLH
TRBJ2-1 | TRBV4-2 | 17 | ASSQEYGTSGGRHPEQF
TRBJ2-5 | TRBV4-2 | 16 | ASSQDRASLRSTGTQY
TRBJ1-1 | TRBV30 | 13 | AWSVPSPGNTEAF
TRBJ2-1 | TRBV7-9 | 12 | ASSFSGVGHEQF
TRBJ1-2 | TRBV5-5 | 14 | ASSPAGYTGGHGYT
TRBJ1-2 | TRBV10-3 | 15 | AISEYKGTGGFYGYT
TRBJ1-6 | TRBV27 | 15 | ASSLNIPGQGNSPLH
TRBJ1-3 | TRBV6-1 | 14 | ASSDVGGVSGNTIY
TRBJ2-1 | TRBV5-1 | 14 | ASSPGPGQGAREQF
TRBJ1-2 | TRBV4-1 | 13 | ASSQLTGANYGYT
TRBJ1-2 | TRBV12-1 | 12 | ASSPSTQGYGYT
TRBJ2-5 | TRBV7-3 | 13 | ASSLWTGKGETQY
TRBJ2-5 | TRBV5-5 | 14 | ASSLGAHGGPETQY
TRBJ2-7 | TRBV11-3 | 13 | ASSLDGRDLDEQY
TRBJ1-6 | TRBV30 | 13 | AWSVPKQGSAPLH
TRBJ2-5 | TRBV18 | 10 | ASSPGGETQY
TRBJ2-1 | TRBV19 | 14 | ASSPGSGQGLYEQF
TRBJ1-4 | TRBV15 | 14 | ATSRELYRGGEKLF
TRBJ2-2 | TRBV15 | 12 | ATSKRQGTGELF
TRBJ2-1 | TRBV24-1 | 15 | ATSDSTGQGWTDEQF
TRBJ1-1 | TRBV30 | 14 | AWSPRPTGRRTEAF
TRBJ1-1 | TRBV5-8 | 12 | ASSLVAGGKEAF